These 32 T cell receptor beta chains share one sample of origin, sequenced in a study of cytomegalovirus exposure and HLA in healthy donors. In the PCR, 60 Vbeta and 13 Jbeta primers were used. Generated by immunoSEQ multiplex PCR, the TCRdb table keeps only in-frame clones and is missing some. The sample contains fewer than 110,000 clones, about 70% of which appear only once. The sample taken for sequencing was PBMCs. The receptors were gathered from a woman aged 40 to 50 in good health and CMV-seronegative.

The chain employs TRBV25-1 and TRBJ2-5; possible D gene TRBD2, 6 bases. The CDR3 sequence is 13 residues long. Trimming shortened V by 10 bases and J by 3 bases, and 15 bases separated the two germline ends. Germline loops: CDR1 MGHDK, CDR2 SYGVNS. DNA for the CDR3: TGTGCCACAAGTACTAGCTACAAAGAGACCCAGTACTTC. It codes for CATSTSYKETQYF. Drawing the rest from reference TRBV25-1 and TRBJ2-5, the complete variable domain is EADIYQTPRYLVIGTGKKITLECSQTMGHDKMYWYQQDPGMELHLIHYSYGVNSTEKGDLSSESTVSRIRTEHFPLTLESARPSHTSQYLCATSTSYKETQYFGPGTRLLVL.

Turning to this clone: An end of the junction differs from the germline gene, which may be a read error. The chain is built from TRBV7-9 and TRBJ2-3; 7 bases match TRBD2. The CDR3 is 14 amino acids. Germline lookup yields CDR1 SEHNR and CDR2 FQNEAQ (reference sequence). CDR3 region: CSSSRGDYPDTQYF. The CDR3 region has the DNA TGTTCCAGCAGCCGAGGGGACTACCCAGATACGCAGTATTTT.

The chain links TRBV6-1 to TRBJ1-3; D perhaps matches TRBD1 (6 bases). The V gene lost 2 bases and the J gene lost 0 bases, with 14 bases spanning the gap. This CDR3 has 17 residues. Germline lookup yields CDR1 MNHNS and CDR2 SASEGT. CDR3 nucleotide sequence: TGTGCCAGCAGTGAACTAGTCCAGGGGAGCTCTGGAAACACCATATATTTT. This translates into CASSELVQGSSGNTIYF.

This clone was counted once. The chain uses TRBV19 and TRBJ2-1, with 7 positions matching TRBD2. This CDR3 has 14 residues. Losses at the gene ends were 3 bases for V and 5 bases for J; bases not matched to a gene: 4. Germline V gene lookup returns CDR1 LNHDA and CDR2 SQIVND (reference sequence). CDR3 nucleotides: TGTGCCAGTAGTATTATAGCGGGCAACAATGAGCAGTTCTTC. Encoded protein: CASSIIAGNNEQFF.

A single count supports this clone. CDR3 nucleotide sequence: TGTGCCAGCTCACCACGAGAGAGGAGCACAGATACGCAGTATTTT. As protein: CASSPRERSTDTQYF. The rearrangement uses TRBV18 and TRBJ2-3; no definite D call. The CDR3 covers 15 residues. Germline CDR1 and CDR2: KGHSH and LQKENI. V lost 1 base and J 0 bases, leaving 8 bases between the germline ends.

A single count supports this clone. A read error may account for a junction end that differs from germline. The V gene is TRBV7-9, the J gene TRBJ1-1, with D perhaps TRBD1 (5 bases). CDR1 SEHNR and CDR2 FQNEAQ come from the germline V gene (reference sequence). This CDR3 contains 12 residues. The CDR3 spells CSSSLAGRETFF. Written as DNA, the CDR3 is TGTTCCAGCAGCTTAGCGGGGCGGGAGACTTTCTTT.

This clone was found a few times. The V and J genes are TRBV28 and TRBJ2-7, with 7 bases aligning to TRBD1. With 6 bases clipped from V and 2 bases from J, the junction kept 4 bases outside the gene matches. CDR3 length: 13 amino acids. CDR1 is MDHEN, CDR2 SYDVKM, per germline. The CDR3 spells CASSRQGPYEQYF. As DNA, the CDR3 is TGTGCCAGCAGCAGACAGGGACCCTACGAGCAGTACTTC.

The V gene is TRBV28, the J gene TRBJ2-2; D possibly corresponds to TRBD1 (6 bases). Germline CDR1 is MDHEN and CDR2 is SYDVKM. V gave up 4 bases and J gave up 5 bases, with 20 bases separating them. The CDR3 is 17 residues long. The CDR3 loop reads CASSSISTGTPTGELFF. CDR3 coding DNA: TGTGCCAGCAGTTCTATATCAACCGGGACACCGACCGGGGAGCTGTTTTTT.

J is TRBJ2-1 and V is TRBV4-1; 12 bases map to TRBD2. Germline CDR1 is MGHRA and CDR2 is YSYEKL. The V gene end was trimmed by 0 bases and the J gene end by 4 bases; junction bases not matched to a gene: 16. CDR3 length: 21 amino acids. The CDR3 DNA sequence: TGCGCCAGCAGCCAAGATCGAAGACTAGCGGGGGCCAACGCGATTTACAATGAGCAGTTCTTC. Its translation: CASSQDRRLAGANAIYNEQFF.

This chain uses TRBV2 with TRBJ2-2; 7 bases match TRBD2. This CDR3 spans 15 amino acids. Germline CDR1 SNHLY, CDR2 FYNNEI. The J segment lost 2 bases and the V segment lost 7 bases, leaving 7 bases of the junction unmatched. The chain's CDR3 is CASTGGGVNTGELFF. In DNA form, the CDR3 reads TGTGCCAGCACTGGGGGAGGGGTAAACACCGGGGAGCTGTTTTTT. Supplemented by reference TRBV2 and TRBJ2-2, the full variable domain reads EPEVTQTPSHQVTQMGQEVILRCVPISNHLYFYWYRQILGQKVEFLVSFYNNEISEKSEIFDDQFSVERPDGSNFTLKIRSTKLEDSAMYFCASTGGGVNTGELFFGEGSRLTVL.

DNA for the CDR3: TGTGCCAGCAGCGCGGGACTAGCGAACAATGAGCAGTTCTTC. Translated: CASSAGLANNEQFF. V gene TRBV9 combines with J gene TRBJ2-1, with TRBD2 matching 10 bases. This CDR3 is 14 amino acids long. CDR1 and CDR2 (germline): SGDLS, YYNGEE. Trimming took 3 bases from V and 5 from J; bases not matched to a gene: 2.

This CDR3 is CASSSHSGVRYNEQFF. The CDR3 DNA reads TGTGCCAGCAGCTCACATAGCGGGGTGCGCTACAATGAGCAGTTCTTC. The V call is TRBV7-9, the J call TRBJ2-1, with TRBD2 matching 8 bases. This CDR3 is 16 amino acids long. Germline CDR1 SEHNR, CDR2 FQNEAQ (reference sequence). With 4 bases clipped from V and 3 bases from J, the junction kept 8 bases outside the gene matches.

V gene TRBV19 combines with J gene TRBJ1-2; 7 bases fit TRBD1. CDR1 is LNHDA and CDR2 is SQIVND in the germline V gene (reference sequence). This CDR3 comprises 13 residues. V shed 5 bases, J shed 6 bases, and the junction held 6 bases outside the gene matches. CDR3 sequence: CASSPTGLDGYTF. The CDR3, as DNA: TGTGCCAGTAGTCCGACAGGGCTGGATGGCTACACCTTC.

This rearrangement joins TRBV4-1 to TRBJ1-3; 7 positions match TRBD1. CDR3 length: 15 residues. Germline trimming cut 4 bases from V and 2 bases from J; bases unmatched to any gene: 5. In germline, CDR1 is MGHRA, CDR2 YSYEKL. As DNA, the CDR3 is TGCGCCAGCAGCCTTTCCGACAGGGCTGGAAACACCATATATTTT. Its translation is CASSLSDRAGNTIYF.

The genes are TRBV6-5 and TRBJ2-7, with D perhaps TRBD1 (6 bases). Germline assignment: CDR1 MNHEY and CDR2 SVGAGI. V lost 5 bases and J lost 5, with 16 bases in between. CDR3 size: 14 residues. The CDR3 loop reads CASSLRGLGDEQYF. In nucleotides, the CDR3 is TGTGCCAGCAGTCTCAGGGGCTTGGGTGACGAGCAGTACTTC.

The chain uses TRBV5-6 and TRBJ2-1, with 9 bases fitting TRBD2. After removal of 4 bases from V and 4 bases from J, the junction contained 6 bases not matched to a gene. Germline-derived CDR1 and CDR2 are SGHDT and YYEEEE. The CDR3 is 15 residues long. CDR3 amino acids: CASSPGAGGYNEQFF. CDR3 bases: TGTGCCAGCAGCCCAGGGGCGGGGGGGTACAATGAGCAGTTCTTC.

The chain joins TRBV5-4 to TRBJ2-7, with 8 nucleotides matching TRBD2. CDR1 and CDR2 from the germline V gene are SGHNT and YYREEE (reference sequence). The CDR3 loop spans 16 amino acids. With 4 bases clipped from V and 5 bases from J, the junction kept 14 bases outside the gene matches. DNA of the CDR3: TGTGCCAGCAGCCCAACTCTGGCGGGAGGTTCCAACGAGCAGTACTTC. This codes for CASSPTLAGGSNEQYF.

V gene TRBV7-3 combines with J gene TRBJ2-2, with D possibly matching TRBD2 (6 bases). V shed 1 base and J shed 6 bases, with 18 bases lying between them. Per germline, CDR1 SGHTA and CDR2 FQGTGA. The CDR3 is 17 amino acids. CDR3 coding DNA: TGTGCCAGCAGCTTAAGGGCGGGGCCAGATTGGGCCGGGGAGCTGTTTTTT. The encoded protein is CASSLRAGPDWAGELFF.

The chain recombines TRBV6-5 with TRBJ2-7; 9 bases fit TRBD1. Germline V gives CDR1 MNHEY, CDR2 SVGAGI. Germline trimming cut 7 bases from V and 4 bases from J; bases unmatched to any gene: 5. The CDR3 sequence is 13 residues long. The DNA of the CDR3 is TGTGCCAGCAATCCAGGACAGGGGTACGAGCAGTACTTC. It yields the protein CASNPGQGYEQYF.

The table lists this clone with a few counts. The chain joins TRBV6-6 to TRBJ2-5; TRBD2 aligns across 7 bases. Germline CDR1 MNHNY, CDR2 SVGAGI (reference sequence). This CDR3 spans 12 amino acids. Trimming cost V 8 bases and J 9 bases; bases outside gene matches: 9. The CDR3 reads CASGYPGGAQYF. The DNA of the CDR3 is TGTGCCAGCGGGTACCCTGGGGGGGCCCAGTACTTC.

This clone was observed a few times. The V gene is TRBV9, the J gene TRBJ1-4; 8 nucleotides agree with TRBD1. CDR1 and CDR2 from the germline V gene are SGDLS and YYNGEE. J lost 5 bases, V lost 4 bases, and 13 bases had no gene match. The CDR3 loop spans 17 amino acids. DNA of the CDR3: TGTGCCAGCAGCCAGGCCCCATCCAGGGGGCGAAATGAAAAACTGTTTTTT. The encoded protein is CASSQAPSRGRNEKLFF.

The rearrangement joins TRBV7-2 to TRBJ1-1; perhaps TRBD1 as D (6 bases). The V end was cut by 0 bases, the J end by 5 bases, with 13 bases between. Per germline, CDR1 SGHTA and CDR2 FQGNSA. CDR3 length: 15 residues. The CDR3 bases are TGTGCCAGCAGCTTAGCCGGGGGGGCGGAAACTGAAGCTTTCTTT. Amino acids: CASSLAGGAETEAFF.

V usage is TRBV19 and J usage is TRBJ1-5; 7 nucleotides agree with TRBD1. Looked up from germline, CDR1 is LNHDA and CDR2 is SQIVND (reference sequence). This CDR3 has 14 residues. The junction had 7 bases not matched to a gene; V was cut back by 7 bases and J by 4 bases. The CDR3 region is CASTTDRVNQPQHF. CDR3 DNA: TGTGCCAGTACTACCGACAGGGTGAATCAGCCCCAGCATTTT.

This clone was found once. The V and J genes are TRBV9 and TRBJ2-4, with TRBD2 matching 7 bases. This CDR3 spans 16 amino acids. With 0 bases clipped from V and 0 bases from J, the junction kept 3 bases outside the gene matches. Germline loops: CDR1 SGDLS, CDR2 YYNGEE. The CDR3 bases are TGTGCCAGCAGCGTAGGAGTAGCGGGAGCCAAAAACATTCAGTACTTC. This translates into CASSVGVAGAKNIQYF.

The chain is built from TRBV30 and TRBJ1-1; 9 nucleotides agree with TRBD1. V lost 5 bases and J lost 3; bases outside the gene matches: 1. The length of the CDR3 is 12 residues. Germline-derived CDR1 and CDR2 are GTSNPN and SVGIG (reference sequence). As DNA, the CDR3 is TGTGCCTGGGGACAGGGGCACACTGAAGCTTTCTTT. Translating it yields CAWGQGHTEAFF. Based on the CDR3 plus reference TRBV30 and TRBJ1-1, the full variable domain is SQTIHQWPATLVQPVGSPLSLECTVEGTSNPNLYWYRQAAGRGLQLLFYSVGIGQISSEVPQNLSASRPQDRQFILSSKKLLLSDSGFYLCAWGQGHTEAFFGQGTRLTVV.

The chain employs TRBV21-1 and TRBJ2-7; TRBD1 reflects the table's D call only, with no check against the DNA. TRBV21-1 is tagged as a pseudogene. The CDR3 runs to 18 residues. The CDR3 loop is CASSKVDRGLWSSYEQYF. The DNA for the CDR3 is TGTGCCAGCAGCAAGGTGGACAGGGGTCTATGGTCCTCCTACGAGCAGTACTTC.

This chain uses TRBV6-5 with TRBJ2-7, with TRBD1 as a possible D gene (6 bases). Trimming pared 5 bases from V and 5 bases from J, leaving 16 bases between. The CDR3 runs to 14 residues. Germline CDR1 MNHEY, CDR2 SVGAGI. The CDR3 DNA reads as TGTGCCAGCAGTACAAAACAGGGAAGAGACGAGCAGTACTTC. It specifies CASSTKQGRDEQYF.

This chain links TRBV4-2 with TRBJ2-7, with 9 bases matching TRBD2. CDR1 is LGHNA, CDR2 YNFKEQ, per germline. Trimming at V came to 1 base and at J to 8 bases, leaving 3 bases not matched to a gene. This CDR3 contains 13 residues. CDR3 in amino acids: CASSQAAGGQQYF. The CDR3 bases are TGTGCCAGCAGCCAAGCGGCGGGAGGGCAGCAGTACTTC.

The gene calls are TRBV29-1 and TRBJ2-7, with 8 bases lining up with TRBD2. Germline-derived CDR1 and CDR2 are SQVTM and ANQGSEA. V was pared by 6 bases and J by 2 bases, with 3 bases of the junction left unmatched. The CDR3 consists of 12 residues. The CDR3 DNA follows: TGCAGCGTCTCCGGGGGGGCCTACGAGCAGTACTTC. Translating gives CSVSGGAYEQYF.

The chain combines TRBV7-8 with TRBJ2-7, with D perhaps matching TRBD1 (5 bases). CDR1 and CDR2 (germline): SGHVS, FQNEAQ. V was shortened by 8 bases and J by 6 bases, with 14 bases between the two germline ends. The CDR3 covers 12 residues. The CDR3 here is CASLGRGVEQYF. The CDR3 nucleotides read TGTGCCAGCCTGGGGCGAGGAGTCGAGCAGTACTTC.

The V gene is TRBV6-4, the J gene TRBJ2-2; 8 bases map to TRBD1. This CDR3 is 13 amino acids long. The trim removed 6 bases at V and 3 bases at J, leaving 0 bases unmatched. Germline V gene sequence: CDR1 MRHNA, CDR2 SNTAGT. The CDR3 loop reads CASRQGDTGELFF. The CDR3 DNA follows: TGTGCCAGCAGACAGGGGGACACCGGGGAGCTGTTTTTT.

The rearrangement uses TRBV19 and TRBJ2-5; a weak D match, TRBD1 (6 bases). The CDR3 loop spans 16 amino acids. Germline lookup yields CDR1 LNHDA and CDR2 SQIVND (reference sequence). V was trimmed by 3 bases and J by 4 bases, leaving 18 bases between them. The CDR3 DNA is TGTGCCAGTAGTATTCAGGCCGGGACACTAGGAGAGACCCAGTACTTC. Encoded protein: CASSIQAGTLGETQYF.